Following are 22 T cell receptor beta chains from one sample sequenced in a study of OX40 agonist ivuxolimab in advanced cancers. The protocol was immunoSEQ multiplex PCR, while the TCRdb copy is restricted to in-frame clones and leaves out a portion. In the table there are 50,000 to 65,000 clones, over 75% of which are singletons. The sample here was CD4+ or CD8+ T cells sorted from blood, taken in a trial of the OX40 agonist ivuxolimab. Receptors were obtained from an adult with an advanced solid tumor such as melanoma, head and neck, liver or kidney cancer.

The chain uses TRBV5-6 and TRBJ2-7, with D perhaps TRBD1 (6 bases). CDR1 is SGHDT, CDR2 YYEEEE, per germline. V was cut by 2 bases and J by 1 base, with 7 bases left in between. This CDR3 is 13 amino acids long. The CDR3 DNA sequence: TGTGCCAGCAGCTTTGGACAGTCCTACGAGCAGTACTTC. The encoded protein is CASSFGQSYEQYF.

This rearrangement joins TRBV6-1 to TRBJ2-7, with D uncertain. CDR1 is MNHNS and CDR2 is SASEGT in the germline V gene. V lost 5 bases to trimming and J lost 3 bases, with 11 bases between them. This CDR3 region has 13 residues. CDR3 protein: CASSRAGRYEQYF. The CDR3 region has the DNA TGTGCCAGCAGTCGGGCCGGACGCTACGAGCAGTACTTC.

The chain combines TRBV5-5 with TRBJ1-6, with 9 nucleotides matching TRBD1. This CDR3 contains 17 residues. CDR1 is SGHKS, CDR2 YYEKEE, per germline (reference sequence). V trimming: 2 bases; J trimming: 7 bases; junction bases outside the gene matches: 10. The CDR3, as DNA: TGTGCCAGCAGCTTTCTGGGGGCTGACAGGGGGAATTCACCCCTCCACTTT. Translation gives CASSFLGADRGNSPLHF.

The chain employs TRBV11-2 and TRBJ1-2; D is possibly TRBD1 (6 bases). This CDR3 is built from 13 residues. Trimming took 3 bases from V and 4 from J, leaving 9 bases between them. Germline V gives CDR1 SGHAT, CDR2 FQNNGV. Written as DNA, the CDR3 is TGTGCCAGCAGCTTGGACAGTTTCTATGGCTACACCTTC. Its protein product is CASSLDSFYGYTF.

The chain recombines TRBV6-5 with TRBJ2-1; possibly TRBD1 or TRBD2 for D (6 bases each). The CDR3 is 15 residues long. The germline V and J ends were trimmed by 7 bases and 10 bases, with 23 bases remaining between them. Germline loops: CDR1 MNHEY, CDR2 SVGAGI. The CDR3 coding sequence is TGTGCCAGCACCTCTTTGGGGGGCTCCCGGCTCGAGCAGTTCTTC. Protein sequence: CASTSLGGSRLEQFF.

The V call is TRBV14, the J call TRBJ2-1; no clear D gene. Trimming removed 1 base from V and 8 bases from J, with 12 bases in between. The length of the CDR3 is 14 residues. The germline V gene has CDR1 SGHDN and CDR2 FVKESK. The CDR3 loop reads CASSQVMAFDEQFF. The CDR3 DNA follows: TGTGCCAGCAGCCAAGTAATGGCGTTTGATGAGCAGTTCTTC.

The V gene is TRBV5-1, the J gene TRBJ2-3; TRBD2 is a possible D gene (7 bases). Germline V gene lookup returns CDR1 SGHRS and CDR2 YFSETQ. Trimming left V 3 bases short and J 5 bases short, with 13 bases between. The CDR3 has 14 residues. The CDR3 here is CASSWTRGIDTQYF. As DNA, the CDR3 is TGCGCCAGCAGCTGGACTAGGGGGATAGATACGCAGTATTTT.

The chain is built from TRBV6-1 and TRBJ1-5; tentatively, D is TRBD1 (5 bases). Trimming removed 5 bases at V and 7 bases at J, with 12 bases between. Germline CDR1 reads MNHNS; CDR2 reads SASEGT. The CDR3 is 13 residues long. The CDR3 DNA follows: TGTGCCAGCAGTTCCAGATGGGACCAGCCCCAGCATTTT. This codes for CASSSRWDQPQHF.

The J gene is TRBJ1-4, the V gene TRBV2; D uncertain. Germline CDR1 SNHLY, CDR2 FYNNEI. This CDR3 spans 13 amino acids. The CDR3 nucleotides read TGTGGTACACAGTGGCAGATTAATGAAAAACTGTTTTTT. This translates into CGTQWQINEKLFF.

The CDR3 loop reads CASSLGFSGNTIYF. In nucleotides, the CDR3 is TGCGCCAGCAGCTTGGGGTTCTCTGGAAACACCATATATTTT. The V gene is TRBV5-1, the J gene TRBJ1-3; no clear D. Trimming left V 0 bases short and J 0 bases short, with 4 bases between. CDR1 is SGHRS and CDR2 is YFSETQ in the germline V gene. The CDR3 runs 14 residues.

The DNA for the CDR3 is TGCAGCGTTGGAAAACAGGGGATGGACCCCCTAAGCGGCTACACCTTC. Its protein is CSVGKQGMDPLSGYTF. This chain connects TRBV29-1 to TRBJ1-2; 7 positions agree with TRBD1. Germline V gene lookup returns CDR1 SQVTM and CDR2 ANQGSEA. The CDR3 runs 16 residues. V shed 4 bases, J shed 8 bases, and the junction held 19 bases outside the gene matches.

The chain employs TRBV11-2 and TRBJ2-3, with 10 bases identical to TRBD2. The CDR3 spans 16 residues. Germline lookup yields CDR1 SGHAT and CDR2 FQNNGV. V shed 4 bases, J shed 5 bases, and the junction held 9 bases outside the gene matches. In DNA form, the CDR3 reads TGTGCCAGCAGCTCCCAAGGAGCGGGAGGGGAAGATACGCAGTATTTT. Encoded protein: CASSSQGAGGEDTQYF.

The rearrangement uses TRBV10-1 and TRBJ2-2; D is unresolved. The CDR3 consists of 14 residues. The germline V gene has CDR1 WNHNN and CDR2 SYGVQD (reference sequence). Deletions cut 1 base from V and 4 bases from J, with 7 bases between. As DNA, the CDR3 is TGCGCCAGCAGTGAGTTCGGAACCACCGGGGAGCTGTTTTTT. It specifies CASSEFGTTGELFF.

The V and J genes are TRBV4-1 and TRBJ1-2; D gene ambiguous. V was cut by 1 base and J by 5 bases, with 14 bases left in between. The germline V gene encodes CDR1 MGHRA and CDR2 YSYEKL. The CDR3 has 15 amino acids. CDR3 sequence: CASSQGGDGGYGYTF. CDR3 bases: TGCGCCAGCAGCCAAGGAGGAGACGGCGGGTATGGCTACACCTTC.

The rearrangement links TRBV6-5 to TRBJ1-2; D gene unclear. This CDR3 has 12 amino acids. Germline assignment: CDR1 MNHEY and CDR2 SVGAGI. V lost 6 bases, J lost 5 bases, and 10 bases lay in between. The CDR3 reads CASRRQEYGYTF. The CDR3 nucleotides are TGTGCCAGCAGAAGACAAGAGTATGGCTACACCTTC.

The chain couples TRBV27 to TRBJ2-7; 9 nucleotides line up with TRBD1. The CDR3 consists of 16 residues. The junction had 4 bases not matched to a gene; V was cut back by 1 base and J by 0 bases. Germline V gives CDR1 MNHEY, CDR2 SMNVEV (reference sequence). The CDR3 reads CASSLLGQGSSYEQYF. CDR3 in DNA: TGTGCCAGCAGTTTATTAGGACAGGGGTCCTCCTACGAGCAGTACTTC.

This clone was recorded only once. The chain has TRBV10-3 and TRBJ2-2; 7 bases are a match to TRBD1. Germline V CDR1 and CDR2: ENHRY, SYGVKD. This CDR3 contains 15 residues. The junction had 2 bases not matched to a gene; V was cut back by 4 bases and J by 0 bases. The CDR3 is CAISGGQPNTGELFF. Here the CDR3 DNA reads TGTGCCATCAGTGGGGGACAGCCGAACACCGGGGAGCTGTTTTTT.

This clone was counted a few times. The chain couples TRBV7-6 to TRBJ1-2; D not resolved. Germline lookup yields CDR1 SGHVS and CDR2 FNYEAQ. Trimming took 3 bases from V and 4 from J, leaving 9 bases between them. CDR3 length: 13 amino acids. CDR3 nucleotides: TGTGCCAGCAGCTTCTCGGAGGCCTATGGCTACACCTTC. Protein product: CASSFSEAYGYTF.

The chain uses TRBV6-5 and TRBJ1-1; 10 nucleotides agree with TRBD1. Losses at the gene ends were 5 bases for V and 5 bases for J; bases not matched to a gene: 2. The CDR3 covers 13 residues. The germline V gene encodes CDR1 MNHEY and CDR2 SVGAGI. This chain's CDR3 is CASSRTGGTEAFF. The CDR3 region has the DNA TGTGCCAGCAGTCGGACAGGGGGGACTGAAGCTTTCTTT.

This clone has a single count. V and J are TRBV5-8 and TRBJ2-7; D possibly corresponds to TRBD1 (5 bases). V shed 1 base and J shed 0 bases, with 14 bases lying between them. The germline V gene encodes CDR1 SGHTS and CDR2 YDEGEE. This CDR3 region has 16 residues. Written as DNA, the CDR3 is TGTGCCAGCAGCTTGAGTGGGGCTTTCAGCTCCTACGAGCAGTACTTC. Translating it yields CASSLSGAFSSYEQYF.

This clone was recorded only once. The gene calls are TRBV7-6 and TRBJ1-1; weak D call: TRBD1 (5 bases). V was clipped by 5 bases and J by 1 base, with 14 bases between them. CDR3 length: 15 residues. Germline V CDR1 and CDR2: SGHVS, FNYEAQ. The CDR3 DNA is TGTGCCAGCAGCCTCGGGACCCAAGGGAACACTGAAGCTTTCTTT. Residues: CASSLGTQGNTEAFF.

The chain is built from TRBV18 and TRBJ1-3; 8 bases match TRBD1. CDR1 is KGHSH, CDR2 LQKENI, per germline. There are 17 residues in the CDR3. V dropped 4 bases and J dropped 4; count of bases not matched to a gene: 12. CDR3: CASSLTGTGFPGNTIYF. The CDR3 DNA reads as TGTGCCAGCTCACTTACCGGGACAGGCTTCCCCGGAAACACCATATATTTT. Looking up the rest from reference TRBV18 and TRBJ1-3 gives the full variable domain: NAGVMQNPRHLVRRRGQEARLRCSPMKGHSHVYWYRQLPEEGLKFMVYLQKENIIDESGMPKERFSAEFPKEGPSILRIQQVVRGDSAAYFCASSLTGTGFPGNTIYFGEGSWLTVV.